Presented here are 21 T cell receptor beta chains from one specimen sequenced in a study of blood T cell repertoires in COVID-19. TCRdb's table, derived via immunoSEQ multiplex PCR, lists solely in-frame clones and lacks some. The table includes about 360,000 clones, around 87% detected once. Sequencing input: PBMCs or T cells enriched from blood (not recorded which). The receptors were sampled from a man in his forties in a cohort exposed to, infected with or recovered from COVID-19 (not recorded which).

The rearrangement links TRBV27 to TRBJ2-7; 11 bases map to TRBD2. J gave up 0 bases and V 3 bases, and 7 bases lay outside the gene matches. From germline, CDR1 is MNHEY and CDR2 SMNVEV (reference sequence). The CDR3 loop spans 17 amino acids. CDR3 region: CASSFGGLAGNSYEQYF. CDR3 DNA: TGTGCCAGCAGTTTTGGAGGACTAGCGGGCAACTCCTACGAGCAGTACTTC.

A few counts support this clone. The CDR3 loop reads CASSLQQGLDTQYF. CDR3 DNA: TGTGCCAGCAGCTTACAACAGGGCCTAGATACGCAGTATTTT. The gene calls are TRBV11-1 and TRBJ2-3; a weak D match, TRBD1 (6 bases). The CDR3 is 14 residues long. Trimming took off 2 bases at V and 5 bases at J, with 11 bases between the two ends. Germline values: CDR1 SGHAT, CDR2 FQDESV (reference sequence).

This chain links TRBV3-1 (or the pseudogene TRBV3-2) with TRBJ1-2; D remains ambiguous. Germline assignment: CDR1 LGHDT and CDR2 YNNKEL (reference sequence). The length of the CDR3 is 15 residues. Trimming pared 4 bases from V and 5 bases from J, leaving 17 bases between. This chain's CDR3 is CASSPDQQGGYGYTF. The CDR3 coding sequence is TGTGCCAGCAGCCCTGACCAACAAGGAGGGTATGGCTACACCTTC.

This clone has a single count. V is TRBV27 and J is TRBJ1-2; possible D gene TRBD1, 5 bases. The germline V gene encodes CDR1 MNHEY and CDR2 SMNVEV (reference sequence). The V end lost 3 bases, the J end lost 7 bases, and 12 bases lay between the germline ends. The CDR3 is 13 residues long. In DNA form, the CDR3 reads TGTGCCAGCAGTTTCGGAGGGGCGCGTGGCTACACCTTC. Its protein is CASSFGGARGYTF.

J is TRBJ2-7 and V is TRBV7-2, with 8 bases lining up with TRBD2. The V and J ends lost 5 bases and 3 bases, in that order; junction bases with no gene match: 9. Looked up from germline, CDR1 is SGHTA and CDR2 is FQGNSA. The CDR3 length is 15 residues. The CDR3 DNA follows: TGTGCCAGCAGCGCCGCCGGGACTAGTTACTACGAGCAGTACTTC. This encodes CASSAAGTSYYEQYF.

The V and J genes are TRBV19 and TRBJ2-7, with TRBD2 matching over 8 bases. Germline CDR1 LNHDA, CDR2 SQIVND (reference sequence). J gave up 0 bases and V 5 bases, and 9 bases lay outside the gene matches. CDR3 length equals 16 residues. The CDR3 loop reads CASSPGLGFYSYEQYF. CDR3 coding DNA: TGTGCCAGTAGTCCGGGACTAGGCTTTTACTCCTACGAGCAGTACTTC.

This clone is a singleton in its sample. This CDR3 is CASSLMSSRPNEQFF. The CDR3 DNA follows: TGTGCCAGCAGCTTAATGTCTAGCAGACCCAATGAGCAGTTCTTC. The V and J genes are TRBV7-2 and TRBJ2-1; D may be TRBD2 (5 bases). There are 15 residues in the CDR3. The V gene's germline CDR1 is SGHTA and CDR2 FQGNSA. Trimming removed 2 bases from V and 6 bases from J, with 14 bases in between. Full variable domain (missing parts from reference TRBV7-2 and TRBJ2-1): GAGVSQSPSNKVTEKGKDVELRCDPISGHTALYWYRQSLGQGLEFLIYFQGNSAPDKSGLPSDRFSAERTGGSVSTLTIQRTQQEDSAVYLCASSLMSSRPNEQFFGPGTRLTVL.

The CDR3 loop is CASSQGVSTQYF. DNA for the CDR3: TGCGCCAGCAGCCAGGGAGTTTCGACGCAGTATTTT. The chain links TRBV4-1 to TRBJ2-3; the D gene is possibly TRBD2 (5 bases). Trimming shortened V by 3 bases and J by 9 bases, and 10 bases separated the two germline ends. Germline loops: CDR1 MGHRA, CDR2 YSYEKL. The CDR3 runs to 12 residues.

The J gene is TRBJ1-2, the V gene TRBV5-5; D may be TRBD1 (5 bases). V dropped 0 bases and J dropped 8 bases, with 11 bases sitting between them. This CDR3 comprises 13 residues. CDR1 is SGHKS, CDR2 YYEKEE, per germline (reference sequence). Here the CDR3 reads CASSLAGGEGYTF. In DNA, the CDR3 is TGTGCCAGCAGCTTGGCCGGAGGGGAAGGCTACACCTTC.

The genes are TRBV27 and TRBJ1-1; 8 nucleotides match TRBD1. With V trimmed by 5 bases and J by 5 bases, 10 bases remained unmatched. The CDR3 runs 15 residues. Looked up from germline, CDR1 is MNHEY and CDR2 is SMNVEV (reference sequence). CDR3 coding DNA: TGTGCCAGCAGTCTACGACAGGGGTGGACGACTGAAGCTTTCTTT. Its translation: CASSLRQGWTTEAFF.

The chain carries TRBV18 and TRBJ1-1; 9 bases fit TRBD1. Germline CDR1 KGHSH, CDR2 LQKENI. This CDR3 contains 16 residues. V was pared by 5 bases and J by 10 bases, with 17 bases of the junction left unmatched. CDR3 nucleotide sequence: TGTGCCAGCTCATTTTCCACAGGGGGCCAGGTTCGGGGAGCTTTCTTT. This sequence encodes CASSFSTGGQVRGAFF.

This chain links TRBV7-8 with TRBJ1-5, with D perhaps matching TRBD1 (5 bases). V lost 5 bases to trimming and J lost 2 bases, with 16 bases between them. The CDR3 totals 16 residues. Germline values: CDR1 SGHVS, CDR2 FQNEAQ. DNA of the CDR3: TGTGCCAGCAGCCTAGGGGCAGGGAATGGCAATCAGCCCCAGCATTTT. Its translation: CASSLGAGNGNQPQHF.

This CDR3 is CASSQGANYEQYF. The CDR3 DNA follows: TGTGCCAGCAGCCAAGGGGCGAACTACGAGCAGTACTTC. V is TRBV3-1 (or the pseudogene TRBV3-2) and J is TRBJ2-7; D is uncertain. The CDR3 extends over 13 amino acids. Germline CDR1 reads LGHDT; CDR2 reads YNNKEL (reference sequence). V lost 1 base, J lost 3 bases, and 7 bases lay in between.

This chain uses TRBV7-3 with TRBJ2-7, with D possibly TRBD2 on 6 matching bases. Trimming took off 5 bases at V and 5 bases at J, with 16 bases between the two ends. The CDR3 spans 14 residues. Germline CDR1 reads SGHTA; CDR2 reads FQGTGA. CDR3 DNA sequence: TGTGCCAGCAGCCCCCCCGGGAGTGGTAACGAGCAGTACTTC. It codes for CASSPPGSGNEQYF.

The chain employs TRBV5-1 and TRBJ2-7; D perhaps matches TRBD2 (5 bases). This CDR3 has 15 residues. In germline, CDR1 is SGHRS, CDR2 YFSETQ. The V end was cut by 0 bases, the J end by 5 bases, with 15 bases between. The CDR3 sequence is CASSLGLVGRNEQYF. CDR3 nucleotide sequence: TGCGCCAGCAGCTTGGGGTTAGTAGGGAGAAACGAGCAGTACTTC.

The chain has TRBV29-1 and TRBJ2-1; D gene uncertain. Trimming cost V 3 bases and J 6 bases, with 12 bases left between them. This CDR3 spans 13 amino acids. Germline V gives CDR1 SQVTM, CDR2 ANQGSEA. CDR3 protein: CSVDSGLRNEQFF. The CDR3 DNA follows: TGCAGCGTTGATTCAGGTTTGCGCAATGAGCAGTTCTTC.

This rearrangement joins TRBV10-3 to TRBJ2-2, with TRBD2 identical over 13 bases. CDR3 length: 15 residues. The ends lost 6 bases at V and 8 bases at J; junction bases unmatched: 6. Germline CDR1 is ENHRY and CDR2 is SYGVKD. Written as DNA, the CDR3 is TGTGCCATCAGCCTCCGACTAGCGGGAGGAGGGGAGCTGTTTTTT. Protein: CAISLRLAGGGELFF.

DNA of the CDR3: TGTGCCAGCAGCTTGAGCGGGAGTGGTCTATACAATGAGCAGTTCTTC. Protein product: CASSLSGSGLYNEQFF. The chain is built from TRBV7-8 and TRBJ2-1, with 8 bases that match TRBD2. The CDR3 runs 16 residues. The junction had 8 bases not matched to a gene; V was cut back by 3 bases and J by 4 bases. Germline V gene sequence: CDR1 SGHVS, CDR2 FQNEAQ.

The rearrangement joins TRBV4-2 to TRBJ1-2, with D perhaps matching TRBD1 (5 bases). The CDR3 is 14 residues long. CDR1 and CDR2 (germline): LGHNA, YNFKEQ. Trimming took off 1 base at V and 6 bases at J, with 12 bases between the two ends. This CDR3 reads CASSQVGGGDGYTF. The CDR3 DNA sequence: TGTGCCAGCAGCCAAGTGGGGGGAGGCGATGGCTACACCTTC.

The gene calls are TRBV14 and TRBJ1-1; D gene uncertain. Germline V gene sequence: CDR1 SGHDN, CDR2 FVKESK. The CDR3 is 13 residues long. Trimming cost V 5 bases and J 1 base, with 8 bases left between them. The CDR3 loop is CASSALRNTEAFF. The CDR3 nucleotides are TGTGCCAGCAGCGCTCTTAGGAACACTGAAGCTTTCTTT.

The sample holds one count of this clone. Other DNA sequences in the same sample also yield this CDR3. The chain couples TRBV19 to TRBJ2-1; 7 bases agree with TRBD1. V was pared by 3 bases and J by 7 bases, with 3 bases of the junction left unmatched. Germline loops: CDR1 LNHDA, CDR2 SQIVND (reference sequence). The CDR3 covers 13 residues. The CDR3 nucleotides read TGTGCCAGTAGTATCGACAGGGCGAATGAGCAGTTCTTC. This codes for CASSIDRANEQFF. The whole variable domain, remainder taken from reference TRBV19 and TRBJ2-1, is DGGITQSPKYLFRKEGQNVTLSCEQNLNHDAMYWYRQDPGQGLRLIYYSQIVNDFQKGDIAEGYSVSREKKESFPLTVTSAQKNPTAFYLCASSIDRANEQFFGPGTRLTVL.